These T cell receptor beta chains were read from a single sample in a study of shared clonotypes between healthy human individuals. Repertoires were generated with immunoSEQ multiplex PCR, while TCRdb's copy carries only in-frame clones and drops some. This sample has about 1 million clones, with about 70% found just once. The sequenced sample consisted of memory CD4+ T cells sorted from blood. The source of these receptors is a man younger than 35 in good health. Each CDR3 is given with its conserved first and last residue. A D gene is named only where the DNA matches it firmly. Clone size appears in some rows only: once, few, many, or a class for an expanded clone.

clone_size | d_call | j_call | v_call | cdr3_aa | cdr3_nt
- | - | TRBJ2-5 | TRBV5-1 | CASSLEPGEGETQYF | TGCGCCAGCAGCTTGGAGCCAGGGGAGGGAGAGACCCAGTACTTC
- | - | TRBJ2-7 | TRBV18 | CASSPPSRGEEIYEQYF | TGTGCCAGCTCACCACCCTCTAGGGGCGAGGAAATCTACGAGCAGTACTTC
- | TRBD2 | TRBJ2-1 | TRBV7-9 | CASSSMGTRVSNEQFF | TGTGCCAGCAGCTCAATGGGGACTAGGGTCTCCAATGAGCAGTTCTTC
few | TRBD1 | TRBJ2-7 | TRBV5-4 | CASSLAGQGAHEQYF | TGTGCCAGCAGCTTGGCGGGACAGGGGGCTCACGAGCAGTACTTC
- | - | TRBJ1-6 | TRBV5-1 | CASSLEPNSPLHF | TGCGCCAGCAGCTTGGAACCCAATTCACCCCTCCACTTT
- | - | TRBJ1-1 | TRBV5-1 | CASSLGAGLEAFF | TGCGCCAGCAGCTTGGGGGCTGGACTTGAAGCTTTCTTT
- | - | TRBJ2-2 | TRBV7-7 | CASSLQGETAGELFF | TGTGCTAGCAGCTTACAAGGGGAAACGGCCGGGGAGCTGTTTTTT
- | - | TRBJ1-2 | TRBV28 | CASSPEYNRAGGYTF | TGTGCCAGCAGTCCTGAATACAACAGGGCGGGGGGCTACACCTTC
- | - | TRBJ1-1 | TRBV5-6 | CASSLYGLNTEAFF | TGTGCCAGCAGCTTGTACGGGCTGAACACTGAAGCTTTCTTT
- | - | TRBJ2-3 | TRBV7-2 | CASSTWADTQYF | TGTGCCAGCAGCACATGGGCAGATACGCAGTATTTT
- | TRBD1 | TRBJ2-2 | TRBV5-6 | CASSLGDRPNTGELFF | TGTGCCAGCAGCTTGGGGGACAGACCGAACACCGGGGAGCTGTTTTTT
once | - | TRBJ1-4 | TRBV6-1 | CASSEVRGHLNEKLFF | TGTGCCAGCAGTGAAGTAAGGGGACACCTTAATGAAAAACTGTTTTTT
- | TRBD1 | TRBJ2-5 | TRBV5-1 | CATSGQGGETQYF | TGCGCCACCTCAGGACAGGGCGGAGAGACCCAGTACTTC
once | - | TRBJ2-1 | TRBV5-4 | CASSHDRYNEQFF | TGTGCCAGCAGCCACGACAGATACAATGAGCAGTTCTTC
few | - | TRBJ1-2 | TRBV6-6 | CASSYSENHNYGYTF | TGTGCCAGCAGTTACTCGGAGAACCATAACTATGGCTACACCTTC
- | - | TRBJ1-1 | TRBV6-5 | CASSYGGLGTEAFF | TGTGCCAGCAGTTATGGGGGGCTGGGGACTGAAGCTTTCTTT
- | - | TRBJ2-5 | TRBV18 | CASSPGNQETQYF | TGTGCCAGCTCACCAGGGAACCAAGAGACCCAGTACTTC
- | TRBD1 | TRBJ1-5 | TRBV6-1 | CASSEAVAGTGIQPQHF | TGTGCCAGCAGTGAAGCGGTTGCTGGGACAGGGATCCAGCCCCAGCATTTT
once | - | TRBJ2-7 | TRBV6-5 | CASVFGYEQYF | TGTGCCAGCGTTTTTGGGTACGAGCAGTACTTC
- | - | TRBJ2-2 | TRBV30 | CAWSDRPGVGGELFF | TGTGCCTGGAGTGATCGTCCCGGGGTGGGCGGGGAGCTGTTTTTT
once | TRBD2 | TRBJ2-2 | TRBV7-7 | CASSSGTSFGELFF | TGTGCTAGCAGCTCCGGGACTAGCTTCGGGGAGCTGTTTTTT
- | TRBD1 | TRBJ2-5 | TRBV4-3 | CASSQSNRGLETQYF | TGCGCCAGCAGCCAAAGCAACAGGGGTCTGGAGACCCAGTACTTC
- | - | TRBJ2-1 | TRBV6-6 | CASSLRISNEQFF | TGTGCCAGCAGTTTGAGAATAAGCAATGAGCAGTTCTTC
- | TRBD2 | TRBJ2-2 | TRBV9 | CASQASGSGGGELFF | TGTGCCAGCCAGGCTAGCGGGAGCGGTGGCGGGGAGCTGTTTTTT
- | TRBD2 | TRBJ2-3 | TRBV9 | CASSPTSVSGSTDTQYF | TGTGCCAGCAGCCCCACCTCGGTTAGCGGGAGCACAGATACGCAGTATTTT
- | - | TRBJ2-2 | TRBV7-2 | CASSTPGVSNTGELFF | TGTGCCAGCAGCACCCCGGGGGTCAGCAACACCGGGGAGCTGTTTTTT
few | - | TRBJ2-7 | TRBV18 | CASSPSMTGNEQYF | TGTGCCAGCTCACCCTCGATGACGGGGAACGAGCAGTACTTC
- | TRBD1 | TRBJ2-3 | TRBV10-3 | CAISAGQETDTQYF | TGTGCCATCAGTGCGGGACAGGAAACTGATACGCAGTATTTT
- | - | TRBJ2-3 | TRBV7-3 | CASSLGTSTDTQYF | TGTGCCAGCAGCTTGGGGACAAGCACAGATACGCAGTATTTT
- | - | TRBJ1-4 | TRBV28 | CASSFSDFANEKLFF | TGTGCCAGCAGTTTTTCCGACTTTGCTAATGAAAAACTGTTTTTT
few | - | TRBJ2-7 | TRBV4-3 | CASSQDPRSSYEQYF | TGCGCCAGCAGCCAAGATCCGAGGAGCTCCTACGAGCAGTACTTC
- | - | TRBJ1-6 | TRBV6-5 | CASRGSGGLHF | TGTGCCAGCAGAGGGTCCGGGGGCCTCCACTTT
- | - | TRBJ2-1 | TRBV4-1 | CASSQGQGYNEQFF | TGCGCCAGCAGCCAAGGGCAGGGCTACAATGAGCAGTTCTTC
few | - | TRBJ2-5 | TRBV7-2 | CASSFLTGTQYF | TGTGCCAGCAGCTTCCTCACCGGGACCCAGTACTTC
- | TRBD2 | TRBJ2-1 | TRBV14 | CASSRTSHPSYNEQFF | TGTGCCAGCAGCCGGACTAGCCACCCCTCCTACAATGAGCAGTTCTTC
few | TRBD1 | TRBJ1-1 | TRBV19 | CATEGQGLTEAFF | TGTGCCACCGAGGGACAGGGACTCACTGAAGCTTTCTTT
few | - | TRBJ1-1 | TRBV30 | CAWSVQWNTEAFF | TGTGCCTGGAGTGTACAGTGGAACACTGAAGCTTTCTTT
- | - | TRBJ2-6 | TRBV2 | CASSRGSSGANVLTF | TGTGCCAGCAGTCGGGGCTCCTCTGGGGCCAACGTCCTGACTTTC
- | - | TRBJ2-5 | TRBV10-2 | CASSGLETQYF | TGCGCCAGCAGTGGACTAGAGACCCAGTACTTC
once | - | TRBJ2-3 | TRBV6-1 | CASSEAIRGYVADTQYF | TGTGCCAGCAGTGAAGCGATCAGGGGATATGTAGCAGATACGCAGTATTTT
- | - | TRBJ1-1 | TRBV6-1 | CASRRGPSTEAFF | TGTGCCAGCCGTCGGGGTCCTAGCACTGAAGCTTTCTTT
- | - | TRBJ1-2 | TRBV10-2 | CASSVGIRGYTF | TGCGCCAGCAGTGTCGGCATAAGGGGCTACACCTTC
- | TRBD1 | TRBJ1-3 | TRBV25-1 | CASSPTLGQGASGNTIYF | TGTGCCAGCAGTCCTACTTTGGGACAGGGGGCCTCTGGAAACACCATATATTTT
- | - | TRBJ2-5 | TRBV5-1 | CASRLEEGGRQTQYF | TGCGCCAGCAGGCTGGAAGAAGGGGGGCGACAGACCCAGTACTTC
- | - | TRBJ1-3 | TRBV5-6 | CASSWEQPGSGNTIYF | TGTGCCAGCAGCTGGGAACAGCCGGGGAGTGGAAACACCATATATTTT
many | TRBD1 | TRBJ1-2 | TRBV5-1 | CASSDDRGSGYTF | TGCGCCAGCAGCGACGACAGGGGAAGTGGCTACACCTTC
- | - | TRBJ1-3 | TRBV9 | CASSVGTPGGNTIYF | TGTGCCAGCAGCGTAGGTACCCCTGGGGGAAACACCATATATTTT
- | - | TRBJ1-2 | TRBV7-2 | CASSFRSSNYGYTF | TGTGCCAGCAGCTTCCGCAGCTCTAACTATGGCTACACCTTC
- | - | TRBJ1-2 | TRBV7-8 | CASSEDSLFYGYTF | TGTGCCAGCAGCGAGGACAGCCTTTTCTATGGCTACACCTTC
- | TRBD2 | TRBJ2-7 | TRBV11-3 | CASSPGGLGVSEQYF | TGTGCCAGCAGCCCGGGGGGACTAGGTGTAAGCGAGCAGTACTTC
- | - | TRBJ2-2 | TRBV10-2 | CASRSGTPNTGELFF | TGCGCCAGCAGAAGTGGGACACCTAACACCGGGGAGCTGTTTTTT
- | - | TRBJ2-5 | TRBV5-1 | CASSRSGGLGETQYF | TGCGCCAGCAGCCGGAGTGGTGGTTTGGGAGAGACCCAGTACTTC
- | TRBD2 | TRBJ2-2 | TRBV27 | CASSSDMGLAGAVGELFF | TGTGCCAGCAGTTCGGACATGGGACTAGCGGGAGCCGTCGGGGAGCTGTTTTTT
- | TRBD1 | TRBJ2-2 | TRBV28 | CASSSGGANTGELFF | TGTGCCAGCAGTTCAGGGGGTGCGAACACCGGGGAGCTGTTTTTT
- | TRBD1 | TRBJ2-2 | TRBV11-2 | CASSHDRAITGELFF | TGTGCCAGCAGCCACGACAGGGCAATTACCGGGGAGCTGTTTTTT
once | - | TRBJ1-1 | TRBV7-6 | CASSLQMNTEAFF | TGTGCCAGCAGCTTACAGATGAACACTGAAGCTTTCTTT
once | TRBD1 | TRBJ1-2 | TRBV10-3 | CAISDRTGGGYGYTF | TGTGCCATCAGTGACCGGACAGGGGGAGGATATGGCTACACCTTC
once | - | TRBJ1-2 | TRBV27 | CASSFDRTLGYTF | TGTGCCAGCAGTTTTGACAGAACTTTGGGCTACACCTTC
few | TRBD1 | TRBJ2-3 | TRBV29-1 | CSVGRTGRRGTDTQYF | TGCAGCGTTGGCCGGACAGGGAGGAGGGGCACAGATACGCAGTATTTT